These T cell receptor beta chains were read from a single sample in a study of Ad26.COV2.S vaccination and SARS-CoV-2 variants. The repertoire was sequenced with immunoSEQ multiplex PCR; TCRdb's copy has only in-frame clones and lacks some. This table holds about 320,000 clones, around four fifths found once. The sequencing here drew on peripheral blood, taken in a trial of Ad26.COV2.S vaccine versus placebo. The receptors derive from a person between 18 and 59 years old who received the Ad26.COV2.S COVID-19 vaccine or a placebo. Both conserved end residues are part of each CDR3. A D gene is named only where the DNA matches it firmly. For some rows the clone size is stated as once, few or many, or as a class when expanded; others skip it.

cdr3_aa,cdr3_nt,clone_size,d_call,v_call,j_call
CASSQLNPGVYYGYTF,TGTGCCAGCAGCCAACTTAATCCAGGGGTATACTATGGCTACACCTTC,.,.,TRBV4-2,TRBJ1-2
CASSVGLLAENTGELFF,TGTGCCAGCAGCGTAGGGTTGCTAGCGGAGAACACCGGGGAGCTGTTTTTT,.,TRBD2,TRBV9,TRBJ2-2
CASSDGDRNTQYF,TGCGCCAGCAGTGATGGAGATCGGAATACGCAGTATTTT,once,.,TRBV10-1,TRBJ2-3
CASSSRGWGYTF,TGTGCCAGCAGTTCGAGGGGATGGGGCTACACCTTC,.,.,TRBV28,TRBJ1-2
CAISESDRYSNQPQHF,TGTGCCATCAGTGAGTCGGATAGATATAGCAATCAGCCCCAGCATTTT,.,.,TRBV10-3,TRBJ1-5
CASSHPETLSPLHF,TGTGCCAGCAGCCACCCAGAGACACTGTCACCCCTCCACTTT,.,.,TRBV3-1/TRBV3-2,TRBJ1-6
CSASVTPNYGYTF,TGCAGTGCTAGTGTCACCCCAAACTATGGCTACACCTTC,.,.,TRBV20-1,TRBJ1-2
CASSSQMRTGGTDTQYF,TGTGCCAGCAGCTCCCAGATGAGGACAGGGGGCACAGATACGCAGTATTTT,.,TRBD1,TRBV7-9,TRBJ2-3
CAISEAETQYF,TGTGCCATCAGTGAGGCAGAGACCCAGTACTTC,.,.,TRBV10-3,TRBJ2-5
CASLVGPYSNQPQHF,TGTGCCAGCCTAGTGGGGCCCTATAGCAATCAGCCCCAGCATTTT,.,.,TRBV6-5,TRBJ1-5
CASAESGLETQYF,TGTGCCAGCGCCGAGAGCGGGTTAGAGACCCAGTACTTC,.,.,TRBV12-3/TRBV12-4,TRBJ2-5
CASSLRGGENQPQHF,TGTGCCAGCAGCCTCCGCGGGGGCGAGAATCAGCCCCAGCATTTT,.,.,TRBV7-6,TRBJ1-5
CATSETGPSNYGYTF,TGTGCCACCAGTGAAACAGGACCCAGTAACTATGGCTACACCTTC,.,.,TRBV24-1,TRBJ1-2
CASSGQGGTGNTIYF,TGTGCCAGTAGTGGACAGGGGGGTACTGGAAACACCATATATTTT,.,TRBD1,TRBV19,TRBJ1-3
CASSIQRTGELFF,TGTGCCAGCAGCATACAGAGGACCGGGGAGCTGTTTTTT,.,.,TRBV11-3,TRBJ2-2
CASSQFTGPYEQYF,TGTGCCAGCAGCCAATTTACAGGGCCTTACGAGCAGTACTTC,many,.,TRBV3-1/TRBV3-2,TRBJ2-7
CASSDTGYGYEQYF,TGTGCCAGCAGTGACACAGGGTACGGTTACGAGCAGTACTTC,.,.,TRBV2,TRBJ2-7
CASRRDSVHTGELFF,TGTGCCAGTAGGAGGGACAGCGTCCACACCGGGGAGCTGTTTTTT,.,TRBD1,TRBV19,TRBJ2-2
CASSNYQNNEQFF,TGTGCCAGCAGCAACTACCAGAACAATGAGCAGTTCTTC,few,.,TRBV7-2,TRBJ2-1
CASSSGWETQYF,TGTGCCAGCAGCTCCGGGTGGGAGACCCAGTACTTC,.,.,TRBV11-2,TRBJ2-5
CASSLRGAHTIYF,TGTGCCAGCAGTTTAAGGGGGGCACACACCATATATTTT,.,.,TRBV28,TRBJ1-3
CASSQDPGDYGYTF,TGTGCCAGCAGCCAAGATCCGGGAGACTATGGCTACACCTTC,.,.,TRBV4-2,TRBJ1-2